Listed below are T cell receptor beta chains from one sample, sequenced in a study of shared clonotypes between healthy human individuals. Measured with immunoSEQ multiplex PCR; TCRdb has only the in-frame clones, and not every one. The table includes millions of clones, approximately 90% detected once. Sequencing was done on a sample of naive CD4+ T cells sorted from blood. The receptors here all came from a man younger than 35 in good health. Each CDR3 is given with its conserved first and last residue. The D gene is left open where the match is weak.

v_call	d_call	cdr3_aa
TRBV28	NA	CASPPLLGDPNEQYF
TRBV18	NA	CASSPLEGVYGYTF
TRBV5-6	TRBD1	CASSPAGTGSYEQYF
TRBV28	NA	CASSLSGRRTEAFF
TRBV6-5	NA	CASSYLKPHSPLHF
TRBV28	NA	CASSLYPRGLSGYTF
TRBV12-5	TRBD2	CASGPGTSVDTQYF
TRBV5-1	TRBD1	CASSRITDRVAEQYF
TRBV6-6	TRBD2	CASSSYGLAGSGELFF
TRBV21-1	NA	CASRNRGQNTEAFF
TRBV10-3	TRBD2	CAIGGLAANTGELFF
TRBV5-5	TRBD1	CASRGQAKNIQYF
TRBV10-3	NA	CAISERASNEQFF
TRBV7-9	NA	CASTLEGNTEAFF
TRBV19	NA	CASSIDNQVKEAFF
TRBV5-1	TRBD1	CASSSLSGGSSPLHF
TRBV18	TRBD1	CASSRAQGNYGYTF
TRBV2	TRBD2	CASRGSGTSGFYEQYF
TRBV7-9	NA	CASSLKSEAFF
TRBV5-8	NA	CASSRDFYQETQYF
TRBV11-2	TRBD1	CASSLDLGTGPYEQYF
TRBV30	NA	CAWRRGSDGNTIYF
TRBV30	NA	CAWSRGRTEAFF
TRBV11-2	TRBD2	CASSPGTGGEQYF